This TCR beta chain is drawn from a study of blood T cell repertoires in COVID-19. In the original analysis: Counts of nucleated cells, estimated from reference gene primer amplification, were obtained. The repertoire was sequenced with immunoSEQ multiplex PCR; TCRdb's copy has only in-frame clones and lacks some. V and J calls and clone size are as listed in that table; D and trimming were resolved from the DNA. The table has approximately 170,000 clones, approximately 84% seen once. V trimming: 6 bases; J trimming: 2 bases; junction bases outside the gene matches: 10. CDR1 is MDHEN, CDR2 SYDVKM, per germline. CDR3 length: 15 residues.

The sequenced material came from peripheral blood. The TCR originated in a man aged 70-80 years with active or convalescent COVID-19. This chain joins TRBV28 and TRBJ2-7; TRBD1 agrees at 7 bases. The CDR3 nucleotides are TGTGCCAGCAGCCACGCCGGGACAGCTCCCTACGAGCAGTACTTC. Translation: CASSHAGTAPYEQYF.